Shown below are 17 T cell receptor beta chains from a single sample sequenced in a study of T cells in Graves' hyperthyroidism and ophthalmopathy. Researchers amplified the TCR beta CDR3 regions from RNA transcripts. The HTBI primer set drove a first-round RT-PCR of the TCR CDR3. MiXCR, applied by TCRdb to the multiplex PCR reads, yields one record per CDR3 protein. The sample has hundreds of thousands of distinct CDR3 sequences; roughly 16% are singletons. The specimen was blood. These receptors all come from a woman aged 30 to 39 with Graves' hyperthyroidism.

At least ten counts were recorded for this clonotype. The rearrangement joins TRBV6-1 to TRBJ2-3; the match to TRBD1 covers 7 bases. This CDR3 region has 16 residues. In germline, CDR1 is MNHNS, CDR2 SASEGT. J gave up 2 bases and V 6 bases, and 11 bases lay outside the gene matches. The CDR3 loop is CASSSIAGTVTDTQYF. CDR3 in DNA: TGTGCCAGCAGCTCTATTGCCGGGACAGTCACAGATACGCAGTATTTT.

This clonotype was recorded many times. This chain uses TRBV12-3 or TRBV12-4 with TRBJ1-1, with TRBD1 matching 12 bases. V shed 6 bases and J 6 bases; nucleotides not matched to a gene: 5. The CDR3 is made up of 14 amino acids. The CDR3 sequence is CASSPGTGGPEAFF. The CDR3 DNA is TGTGCCAGCAGCCCCGGGACAGGGGGCCCTGAAGCTTTCTTT.

The chain recombines TRBV18 with TRBJ2-3; TRBD1 agrees at 8 bases. The CDR3 length is 16 residues. The germline CDR1 and CDR2 sequences are KGHSH and LQKENI. J was trimmed by 0 bases and V by 5 bases; bases with no gene match: 7. CDR3 amino acids: CASSRFGQGSTDTQYF. CDR3 nucleotides: TGTGCCAGCTCAAGATTTGGACAGGGAAGCACAGATACGCAGTATTTT.

The genes are TRBV15 and TRBJ2-3, with D possibly TRBD1 on 5 matching bases. This CDR3 is 13 amino acids long. Trimming stripped 9 bases from V and 4 bases from J, with 14 bases between. Germline V gene data show CDR1 as LNHNV and CDR2 as YYDKDF (reference sequence). The CDR3, as DNA: TGTGCCACTCAGGGTCCTCTTGCAGATACGCAGTATTTT. It codes for CATQGPLADTQYF.

CDR3 region: CATSRVYGRSNSPLHF. The CDR3, as DNA: TGTGCCACCAGCAGAGTTTACGGCCGTTCTAATTCACCCCTCCACTTT. The gene calls are TRBV15 and TRBJ1-6; unclear D gene. This CDR3 is 16 amino acids long. Germline V CDR1 and CDR2: LNHNV, YYDKDF (reference sequence). V was trimmed by 1 base and J by 6 bases, leaving 13 bases between them. Combining the CDR3 with reference TRBV15 and TRBJ1-6 gives the whole variable domain DAMVIQNPRYQVTQFGKPVTLSCSQTLNHNVMYWYQQKSSQAPKLLFHYYDKDFNNEADTPDNFQSRRPNTSFCFLDIRSPGLGDTAMYLCATSRVYGRSNSPLHFGNGTRLTVT.

This sequence joins TRBV12-3 or TRBV12-4 and TRBJ2-1, with 8 bases aligning to TRBD2. The CDR3 consists of 14 residues. V was pared by 6 bases and J by 5 bases, with 6 bases of the junction left unmatched. CDR3 region: CASSLKRENNEQFF. In nucleotides, the CDR3 is TGTGCCAGCAGCCTGAAGCGGGAGAACAATGAGCAGTTCTTC.

Ten or more counts support this clonotype. V gene TRBV10-3 combines with J gene TRBJ2-1; D is possibly TRBD2 (6 bases). There are 12 residues in the CDR3. The V end was cut by 2 bases, the J end by 7 bases, with 6 bases between. Germline V CDR1 and CDR2: ENHRY, SYGVKD. The DNA for the CDR3 is TGTGCCATCAGTGAGGGGGGGAATGAGCAGTTCTTC. Its translation is CAISEGGNEQFF.

A note on this clonotype: Germline is not matched at one junction end, which may reflect a read error. The chain joins TRBV19 to TRBJ2-3; D is undetermined. The length of the CDR3 is 14 residues. The germline V gene encodes CDR1 LNHDA and CDR2 SQIVND (reference sequence). This CDR3 reads CASSSVGSKDTQYF. The CDR3 region has the DNA TGTGCCAGTAGTTCGGTGGGTAGCAAAGATACGCAGTATTTT.

This clonotype has only a few counts. The chain recombines TRBV19 with TRBJ2-1; D perhaps matches TRBD1 (6 bases). The CDR3 length is 18 residues. Looked up from germline, CDR1 is LNHDA and CDR2 is SQIVND (reference sequence). V dropped 0 bases and J dropped 6 bases, with 21 bases sitting between them. CDR3 region: CASSIDHMGQGNINEQFF. In DNA form, the CDR3 reads TGTGCCAGTAGTATAGATCACATGGGTCAGGGGAATATCAATGAGCAGTTCTTC.

Points on this clonotype: A much larger clone lies one base from this, so it may be a read error. The chain has TRBV20-1 and TRBJ2-5; 9 bases align to TRBD2. Per the germline V gene, CDR1 is DFQATT and CDR2 is SNEGSKA (reference sequence). This CDR3 region has 14 residues. In DNA form, the CDR3 reads TGCAGTGCTGGACTAGCGATCGGACAAGAGACCCAGTGCTTC. Protein: CSAGLAIGQETQCF.

This clonotype has a count of ten or more. This chain connects TRBV28 to TRBJ2-1; TRBD2 aligns across 11 bases. V shed 4 bases and J 7 bases; nucleotides not matched to a gene: 0. This CDR3 contains 13 residues. The germline CDR1 and CDR2 sequences are MDHEN and SYDVKM. The CDR3 here is CASSSSGRNEQFF. The CDR3 DNA follows: TGTGCCAGCAGTTCTAGCGGGAGGAATGAGCAGTTCTTC.

There are many counts of this clonotype. The genes are TRBV11-2 and TRBJ2-4, with D unresolved. V lost 1 base and J lost 0, with 7 bases in between. The germline CDR1 and CDR2 sequences are SGHAT and FQNNGV. This CDR3 spans 15 amino acids. CDR3 amino acids: CASSLGALAKNIQYF. The DNA of the CDR3 is TGTGCCAGCAGCTTAGGGGCACTAGCCAAAAACATTCAGTACTTC.

The chain links TRBV4-3 to TRBJ1-3; the D gene is possibly TRBD1 (6 bases). The germline V gene has CDR1 LGHNA and CDR2 YSLEER. This CDR3 is built from 17 residues. Trimming shortened V by 0 bases and J by 4 bases, and 16 bases separated the two germline ends. The CDR3 sequence: CASSQDISRGPGNTIYF. The DNA for the CDR3 is TGCGCCAGCAGCCAAGATATTTCCCGGGGGCCAGGAAACACCATATATTTT.

Comment on this clonotype: A much larger clone differs from this one at a single base, so this may be a read error. The rearrangement uses TRBV12-3 or TRBV12-4 and TRBJ1-4; D might be TRBD1 (5 bases). V shed 5 bases and J shed 0 bases, with 10 bases lying between them. The CDR3 contains 15 residues. The CDR3: CASSLRQTTNEKLFF. CDR3 bases: TGTGCCAGCAGTCTCCGACAGACAACTAATGAAAAACTGTTTTTT.

The table lists this clonotype with a few counts. J is TRBJ2-5 and V is TRBV20-1; 15 bases align to TRBD2. Germline-derived CDR1 and CDR2 are DFQATT and SNEGSKA (reference sequence). Trimming at V came to 0 bases and at J to 4 bases, leaving 9 bases not matched to a gene. This CDR3 spans 18 amino acids. The CDR3 nucleotides read TGCAGTGCTAGAGATCATCGGACTAGCGGGAGGGTAGGAGAGACCCAGTACTTC. Translated, it gives CSARDHRTSGRVGETQYF.

In its sample, this clonotype was seen many times. The genes are TRBV11-2 and TRBJ2-3; D is possibly TRBD1 (5 bases). The CDR3 consists of 15 residues. Germline V CDR1 and CDR2: SGHAT, FQNNGV. The ends were cut back, 4 bases at V and 1 base at J, with 12 bases in the middle. CDR3 in DNA: TGTGCCAGCAGCTGGAGATTAGGGGGCACAGATACGCAGTATTTT. It translates to CASSWRLGGTDTQYF.

The chain carries TRBV30 and TRBJ1-2, with 10 bases aligning to TRBD1. The CDR3 is 15 amino acids. V trimming: 2 bases; J trimming: 6 bases; junction bases outside the gene matches: 9. Germline V gives CDR1 GTSNPN, CDR2 SVGIG (reference sequence). The CDR3 region is CAWSHLLGQGNGYTF. CDR3 sequence (DNA): TGTGCCTGGAGTCACCTCCTGGGACAGGGGAATGGCTACACCTTC. The entire variable domain, with the rest obtained from reference TRBV30 and TRBJ1-2, is as follows: SQTIHQWPATLVQPVGSPLSLECTVEGTSNPNLYWYRQAAGRGLQLLFYSVGIGQISSEVPQNLSASRPQDRQFILSSKKLLLSDSGFYLCAWSHLLGQGNGYTFGSGTRLTVV.